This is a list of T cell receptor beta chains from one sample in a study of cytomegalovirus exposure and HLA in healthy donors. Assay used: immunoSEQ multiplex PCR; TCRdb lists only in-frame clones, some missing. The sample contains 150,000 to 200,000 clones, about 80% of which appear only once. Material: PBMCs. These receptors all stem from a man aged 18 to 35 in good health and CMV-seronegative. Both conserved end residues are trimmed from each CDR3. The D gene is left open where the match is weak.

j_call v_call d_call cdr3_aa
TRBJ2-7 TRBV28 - ASRVGADYEQY
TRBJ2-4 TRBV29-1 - SVRQAKNIQY
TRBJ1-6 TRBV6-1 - ASSDSGGLSSPLH
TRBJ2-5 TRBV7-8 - ASSYLTGVRGGQETQY
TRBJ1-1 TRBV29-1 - SALGGVGNTEAF
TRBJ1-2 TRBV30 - AWSVTRKANYGYT
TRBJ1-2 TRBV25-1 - ASSELSGVGYT
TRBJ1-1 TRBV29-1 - SVDREPDTEAF
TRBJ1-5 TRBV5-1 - ASSAGGGQPQH
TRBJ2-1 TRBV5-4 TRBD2 ASRSSKAGSSYNEQF
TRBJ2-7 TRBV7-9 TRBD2 ASSLAASGGYEQY
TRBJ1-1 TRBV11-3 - ASSGTNTEAF
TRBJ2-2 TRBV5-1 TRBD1 ASSPWDRVYNGELF
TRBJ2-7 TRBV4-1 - ASSLVV
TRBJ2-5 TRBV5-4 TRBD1 ASSFYGQGKLQETQY
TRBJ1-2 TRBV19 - ASRALAGLNYGYT